The clone carrying this TCR beta chain has at least ten counts. No antigen is known for it. This CDR3 is 17 amino acids long. V lost 5 bases to trimming and J lost 2 bases; unmatched junction nucleotides: 9. Germline V gene sequence: CDR1 MNHEY, CDR2 SMNVEV (reference sequence). These data come from a study of T cells in Graves' hyperthyroidism and ophthalmopathy. For the study at large: Peripheral blood was acquired at first diagnosis, ahead of any therapy whatsoever. Study-level points and caveats: Most expanded thyroid clonotypes above 0.001 also appeared in blood. Ophthalmopathy, as predicted by the model, came a median about six months after the prediction.

TCR beta CDR3 regions were amplified from RNA. When the TCR CDR3 underwent first-round RT-PCR, the HTBI primer set was used. TCRdb redid the calling of the multiplex PCR reads with MiXCR, one entry per CDR3 protein. Of around 600,000 distinct CDR3 sequences in the sample, about a sixth were seen once. This sequence was found in a woman in her thirties or forties with Graves' ophthalmopathy. Sequencing was performed on blood. The rearrangement links TRBV27 to TRBJ2-6; 7 bases align to TRBD1. CDR3: CASSRSRGGAGANVLTF. CDR3 DNA sequence: TGTGCCAGCAGTCGGTCGAGAGGGGGCGCTGGGGCCAACGTCCTGACTTTC.